Presented here are 7 T cell receptor beta chains from one specimen sequenced in a study of PD-1 blockade in classical Hodgkin lymphoma. Some clones are missing from TCRdb's copy, which holds only in-frame ones; the method was immunoSEQ multiplex PCR. Of approximately 89,000 clones listed, 65% to 85% are singletons. With no exception, relapse followed autologous stem cell transplantation in all patients, and brentuximab vedotin exposure varied. The specimen comprised peripheral blood mononuclear cells (PBMCs), sampled at baseline. The receptors originated from a human donor with classical Hodgkin lymphoma.

The chain has TRBV7-2 and TRBJ1-4; the match to TRBD1 covers 7 bases. CDR3 length: 15 amino acids. J lost 7 bases, V lost 4 bases, and 9 bases had no gene match. The germline CDR1 and CDR2 sequences are SGHTA and FQGNSA. CDR3 sequence reads: CASSSPTGLGEKLFF. In DNA, the CDR3 is TGTGCCAGCAGCTCACCGACAGGGTTAGGTGAAAAACTGTTTTTT.

The J gene is TRBJ2-1, the V gene TRBV6-6; 8 positions agree with TRBD2. Germline values: CDR1 MNHNY, CDR2 SVGAGI (reference sequence). Trimming at V came to 7 bases and at J to 7 bases, leaving 12 bases not matched to a gene. The CDR3 has 15 residues. The DNA for the CDR3 is TGTGCCAGCACTTCCGCGGGAGGCGTCTTGAATGAGCAGTTCTTC. This encodes CASTSAGGVLNEQFF.

This clone was seen many times. The chain uses TRBV4-1 and TRBJ2-4; 7 bases agree with TRBD1. V trimming: 4 bases; J trimming: 6 bases; junction bases outside the gene matches: 9. CDR1 is MGHRA and CDR2 is YSYEKL in the germline V gene. The CDR3 has 15 residues. DNA for the CDR3: TGCGCCAGCAGCCCAACCGGGACAGCGAGAAACATTCAGTACTTC. It codes for CASSPTGTARNIQYF.

This sequence joins TRBV12-2 and TRBJ2-2; the D call in the table, TRBD2, was not verified against the DNA. TRBV12-2 constitutes a pseudogene. This CDR3 region has 18 residues. CDR3 sequence reads: CASRLEGRRGEGTGELFF. The CDR3 DNA reads as TGTGCAAGTCGCTTAGAAGGGAGGCGGGGGGAGGGCACCGGGGAGCTGTTTTTT.

The CDR3 is CASSLQGGGQPQHF. For the CDR3, the DNA is TGTGCCAGCAGCTTGCAAGGAGGGGGTCAGCCCCAGCATTTT. This chain connects TRBV5-6 to TRBJ1-5; possible D gene TRBD1, 6 bases. Trimming removed 1 base from V and 6 bases from J, with 11 bases in between. Looked up from germline, CDR1 is SGHDT and CDR2 is YYEEEE. This CDR3 has 14 residues.

In regard to this clone: In the same sample, other DNA sequences code for this CDR3. In DNA form, the CDR3 reads TGTGCCAGTAGTATACCGGGACAGGGGGCAAGGCAGCCCCAGCATTTT. Translating it yields CASSIPGQGARQPQHF. The rearrangement joins TRBV19 to TRBJ1-5; 12 bases map to TRBD1. The V and J ends lost 2 bases and 7 bases, in that order; junction bases with no gene match: 6. The CDR3 is 16 amino acids. Per the germline V gene, CDR1 is LNHDA and CDR2 is SQIVND (reference sequence).

This clone was counted a single time. The rearrangement uses TRBV27 and TRBJ2-4; maybe TRBD1 (5 bases). The CDR3 is 16 residues long. Trimming removed 5 bases at V and 1 base at J, with 15 bases between. The germline gives CDR1 MNHEY, CDR2 SMNVEV (reference sequence). The chain's CDR3 is CASSLDSTGAKNIQYF. CDR3 sequence (DNA): TGTGCCAGCAGTCTCGACAGCACCGGGGCCAAAAACATTCAGTACTTC.